The clone carrying this T cell receptor (beta chain) was counted a single time. The antigen remains unidentified. The data were obtained in a study of PD-1 blockade in classical Hodgkin lymphoma. Overall study context: Patients received nivolumab 3 mg/kg intravenously every 2 weeks.

The repertoire was sequenced with immunoSEQ multiplex PCR; TCRdb's copy has only in-frame clones and lacks some. The data show 25,000 to 30,000 clones, approximately 66% seen once. Germline V gives CDR1 GTSNPN, CDR2 SVGIG (reference sequence). J lost 0 bases, V lost 8 bases, and 5 bases had no gene match. The CDR3 length is 14 residues. Each of the patients experienced relapse following autologous stem cell transplantation, and their brentuximab vedotin exposure differed. Study conclusions and caveats: While CD8+ TCR diversity did not rise significantly by C4D1, CD4+ TCR diversity did. Newly diagnosed patients had diversity similar to the baseline diversity of complete responders.

This receptor was taken from a human donor with classical Hodgkin lymphoma. J is TRBJ2-7 and V is TRBV30, with 12 positions matching TRBD2. The sequences come from peripheral blood mononuclear cells (PBMCs), collected before the second cycle of nivolumab. CDR3 bases: TGTGCCCTAGCGGGAGGGGAAAGCTCCTACGAGCAGTACTTC. The encoded protein is CALAGGESSYEQYF.